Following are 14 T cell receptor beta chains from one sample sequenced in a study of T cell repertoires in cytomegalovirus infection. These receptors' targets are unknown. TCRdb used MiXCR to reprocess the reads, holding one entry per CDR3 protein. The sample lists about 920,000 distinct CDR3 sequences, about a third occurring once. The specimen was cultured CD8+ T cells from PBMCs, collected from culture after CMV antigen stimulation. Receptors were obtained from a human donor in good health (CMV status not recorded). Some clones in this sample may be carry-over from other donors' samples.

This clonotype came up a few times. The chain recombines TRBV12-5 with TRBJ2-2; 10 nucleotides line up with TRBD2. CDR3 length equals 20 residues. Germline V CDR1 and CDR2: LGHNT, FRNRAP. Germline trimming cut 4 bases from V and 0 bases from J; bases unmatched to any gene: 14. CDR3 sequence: CASGSPGPDSGGTNTGELFF. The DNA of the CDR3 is TGTGCTAGTGGTTCCCCTGGACCCGATAGCGGGGGGACGAACACCGGGGAGCTGTTTTTT.

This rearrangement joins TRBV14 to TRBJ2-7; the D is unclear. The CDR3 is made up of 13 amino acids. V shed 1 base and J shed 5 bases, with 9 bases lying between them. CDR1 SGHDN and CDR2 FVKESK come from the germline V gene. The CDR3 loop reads CASSQVNSHEQYV. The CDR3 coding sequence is TGTGCCAGCAGCCAAGTCAACAGTCACGAGCAGTACGTC.

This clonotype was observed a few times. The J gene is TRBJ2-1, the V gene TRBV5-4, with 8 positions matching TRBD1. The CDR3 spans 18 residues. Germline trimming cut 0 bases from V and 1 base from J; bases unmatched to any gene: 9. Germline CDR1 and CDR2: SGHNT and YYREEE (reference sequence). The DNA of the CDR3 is TGTGCCAGCAGCTTGGCCTATTTAGGGACAGGTTCCTACAATGAGCAGTTCTTC. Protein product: CASSLAYLGTGSYNEQFF.

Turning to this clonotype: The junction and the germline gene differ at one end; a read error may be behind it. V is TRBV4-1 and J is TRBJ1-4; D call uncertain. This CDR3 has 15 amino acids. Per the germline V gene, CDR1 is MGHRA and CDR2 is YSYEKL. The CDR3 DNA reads TGTGCCAGCAGCCAAATTACGGCAGAAGATGAAAAACTGTTTTTT. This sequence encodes CASSQITAEDEKLFF.

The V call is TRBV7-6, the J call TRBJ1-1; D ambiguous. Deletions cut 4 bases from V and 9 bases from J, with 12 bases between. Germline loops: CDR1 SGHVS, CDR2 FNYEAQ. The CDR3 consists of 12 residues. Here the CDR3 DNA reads TGTGCCAGCAGCTCCATCCCCCCTAAAGCTTTCTTT. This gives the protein CASSSIPPKAFF.

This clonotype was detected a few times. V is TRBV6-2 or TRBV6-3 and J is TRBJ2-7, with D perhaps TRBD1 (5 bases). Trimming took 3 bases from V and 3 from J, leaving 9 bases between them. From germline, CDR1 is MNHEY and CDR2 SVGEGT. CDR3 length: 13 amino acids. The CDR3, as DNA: TGTGCCAGCAGTTATGGGGCGGACTACGAGCAGTACGTC. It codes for CASSYGADYEQYV.

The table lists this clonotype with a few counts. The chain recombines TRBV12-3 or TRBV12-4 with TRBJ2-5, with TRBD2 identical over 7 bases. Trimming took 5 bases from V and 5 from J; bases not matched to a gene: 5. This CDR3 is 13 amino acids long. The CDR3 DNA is TGTGCCAGCAGTCCCGGGGGGTGGGAGACCCAGTACTTC. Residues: CASSPGGWETQYF.

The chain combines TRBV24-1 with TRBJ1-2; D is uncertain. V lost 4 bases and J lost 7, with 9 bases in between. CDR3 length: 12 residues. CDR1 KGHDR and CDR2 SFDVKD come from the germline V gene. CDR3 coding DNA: TGTGCCACCAGTGACCCCTCGGCTGGCTACACCTTC. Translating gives CATSDPSAGYTF.

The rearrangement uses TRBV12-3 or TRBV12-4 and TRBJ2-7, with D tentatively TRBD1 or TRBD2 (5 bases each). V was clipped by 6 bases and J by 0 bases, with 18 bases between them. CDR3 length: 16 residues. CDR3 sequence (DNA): TGTGCCAGCAGCCCCTCGGCCGGGACCGTCTCCTACGAGCAGTACTTC. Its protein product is CASSPSAGTVSYEQYF.

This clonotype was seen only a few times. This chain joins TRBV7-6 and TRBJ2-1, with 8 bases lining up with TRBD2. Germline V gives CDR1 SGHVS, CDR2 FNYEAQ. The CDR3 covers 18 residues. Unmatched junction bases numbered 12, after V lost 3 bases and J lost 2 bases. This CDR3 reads CASSFPYNGGGTYNEQFF. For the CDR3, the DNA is TGTGCCAGCAGCTTCCCCTATAATGGCGGGGGGACCTACAATGAGCAGTTCTTC.

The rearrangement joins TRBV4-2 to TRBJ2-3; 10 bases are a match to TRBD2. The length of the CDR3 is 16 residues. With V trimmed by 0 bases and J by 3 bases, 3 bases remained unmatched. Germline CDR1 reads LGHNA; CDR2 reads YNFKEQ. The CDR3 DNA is TGTGCCAGCAGCCAAGAGGGGACTAGCGAGACAGATACGCAGTATTTT. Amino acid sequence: CASSQEGTSETDTQYF.

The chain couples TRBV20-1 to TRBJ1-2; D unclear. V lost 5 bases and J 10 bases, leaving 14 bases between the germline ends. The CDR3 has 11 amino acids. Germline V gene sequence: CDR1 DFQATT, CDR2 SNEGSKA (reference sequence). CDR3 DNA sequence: TGCAGTGCTTCTCCGATACGGGACTACACCTTC. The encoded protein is CSASPIRDYTF.

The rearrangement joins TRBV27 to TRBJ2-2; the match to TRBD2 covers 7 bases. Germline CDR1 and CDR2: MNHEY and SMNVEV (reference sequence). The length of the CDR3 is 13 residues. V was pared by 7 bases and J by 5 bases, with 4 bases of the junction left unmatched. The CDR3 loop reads CASTLGGTGELFF. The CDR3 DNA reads TGTGCCAGCACCTTGGGGGGGACCGGGGAGCTGTTTTTT.

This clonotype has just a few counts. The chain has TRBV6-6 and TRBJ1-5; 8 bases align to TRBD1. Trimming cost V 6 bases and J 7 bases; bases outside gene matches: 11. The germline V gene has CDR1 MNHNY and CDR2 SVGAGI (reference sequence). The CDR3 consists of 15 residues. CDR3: CASRNRDRSEQPQHF. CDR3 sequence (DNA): TGTGCCAGCAGGAACCGGGACAGGTCCGAACAGCCCCAGCATTTT.